The present entry profiles one T cell receptor beta chain with its context. The sample comes from a study of blood T cell repertoires in COVID-19. Study summary: The cDNA or gDNA used as material had been derived from T cells, B-cell-depleted T cells, or PBMCs.

In the original workflow: Reference gene primer amplification gave estimated nucleated cell counts. TCRdb's copy holds only in-frame clones and misses some; the assay was immunoSEQ multiplex PCR. The V and J calls and the clone size are those of that table, but D and trimming were determined from the DNA. The table has roughly 100,000 clones, under 90% seen once. CDR1 and CDR2 from the germline V gene are SGHDT and YYEEEE. This CDR3 comprises 12 residues. The V and J ends lost 3 bases and 7 bases respectively, with 10 bases between them. The rearrangement links TRBV5-6 to TRBJ1-2, with unresolved D. The clonotype originates from a woman in her 70s with acute or convalescent COVID-19. Sequencing was performed on peripheral blood. CDR3 nucleotides: TGTGCCAGCAGCTGGGGAGCTTCTGGCTACACCTTC. This sequence encodes CASSWGASGYTF. Full variable domain (missing parts from reference TRBV5-6 and TRBJ1-2): DAGVTQSPTHLIKTRGQQVTLRCSPKSGHDTVSWYQQALGQGPQFIFQYYEEEERQRGNFPDRFSGHQFPNYSSELNVNALLLGDSALYLCASSWGASGYTFGSGTRLTVV.